Below, 13 T cell receptor beta chains from the same sample are listed, as sequenced in a study of T cell responses to AZD1222 COVID-19 vaccine. This table comes from immunoSEQ multiplex PCR, and its TCRdb copy is limited to in-frame clones, with some not included. The repertoire holds about 90,000 clones, with roughly 90% as singletons. Specimen: peripheral blood, collected 28 days after the second AZD1222 dose. The receptors come from an adult who received the AZD1222 COVID-19 vaccine.

This chain uses TRBV5-1 with TRBJ2-3, with TRBD2 matching over 10 bases. CDR1 is SGHRS, CDR2 YFSETQ, per germline. J gave up 5 bases and V 0 bases, and 6 bases lay outside the gene matches. CDR3 length equals 16 residues. CDR3: CASSLVPSGSQDTQYF. In DNA form, the CDR3 reads TGCGCCAGCAGCTTGGTGCCTAGCGGGAGTCAAGATACGCAGTATTTT. Supplemented by reference TRBV5-1 and TRBJ2-3, the full variable domain reads KAGVTQTPRYLIKTRGQQVTLSCSPISGHRSVSWYQQTPGQGLQFLFEYFSETQRNKGNFPGRFSGRQFSNSRSEMNVSTLELGDSALYLCASSLVPSGSQDTQYFGPGTRLTVL.

V usage is TRBV9 and J usage is TRBJ1-3, with a possible D match to TRBD1 (6 bases). The CDR3 contains 14 residues. In germline, CDR1 is SGDLS, CDR2 YYNGEE. Trimming cost V 3 bases and J 2 bases, with 9 bases left between them. The chain's CDR3 is CASSASGAGNTIYF. CDR3 coding DNA: TGTGCCAGCAGCGCATCAGGGGCTGGAAACACCATATATTTT.

V usage is TRBV5-6 and J usage is TRBJ1-6; 9 nucleotides line up with TRBD1. J was trimmed by 6 bases and V by 6 bases; bases with no gene match: 1. Germline V CDR1 and CDR2: SGHDT, YYEEEE. The CDR3 extends over 13 amino acids. DNA for the CDR3: TGTGCCAGCAAGGGACAGGGTAATTCACCCCTCCACTTT. It encodes CASKGQGNSPLHF.

The rearrangement uses TRBV28 and TRBJ1-4, with TRBD1 as a possible D gene (5 bases). This CDR3 is 14 amino acids long. Between the trimmed V and J ends, which lost 5 bases and 6 bases, there was a span of 13 bases. Germline assignment: CDR1 MDHEN and CDR2 SYDVKM. The CDR3 bases are TGTGCCAGCAGTCGTTCAGGGACGGATGAAAAACTGTTTTTT. Translation: CASSRSGTDEKLFF.

This clone appeared a few times. The V and J genes are TRBV24-1 and TRBJ1-5; D unclear. Germline V gene lookup returns CDR1 KGHDR and CDR2 SFDVKD. With 4 bases removed from V and 9 bases from J, the gap between germline ends came to 3 bases. The CDR3 is 10 residues long. The CDR3 reads CATSDLPQHF. CDR3 nucleotides: TGTGCCACCAGTGACCTGCCCCAGCATTTT.

The V gene is TRBV5-1, the J gene TRBJ1-4; D gene uncertain. V was pared by 0 bases and J by 4 bases, with 13 bases between. This CDR3 region has 16 residues. CDR1 and CDR2 from the germline V gene are SGHRS and YFSETQ. The CDR3 nucleotides read TGCGCCAGCAGCTTGGGCGGAGTATCAGTTAATGAAAAACTGTTTTTT. Its translation: CASSLGGVSVNEKLFF.

The V gene is TRBV5-1, the J gene TRBJ1-2; D is possibly TRBD1 (5 bases). The CDR3 length is 15 residues. Looked up from germline, CDR1 is SGHRS and CDR2 is YFSETQ. V was trimmed by 4 bases and J by 2 bases, leaving 15 bases between them. CDR3 residues: CASSPRDARNYGYTF. The CDR3 nucleotides are TGCGCCAGCAGCCCCCGGGACGCTCGGAACTATGGCTACACCTTC.

The chain has TRBV4-1 and TRBJ2-7, with D tentatively TRBD2 (5 bases). V lost 0 bases and J lost 1, with 13 bases in between. This CDR3 is built from 16 residues. In germline, CDR1 is MGHRA, CDR2 YSYEKL. CDR3 nucleotides: TGCGCCAGCAGCCAAGATCGGCGGCAGCGGTCCTACGAGCAGTACTTC. Translation gives CASSQDRRQRSYEQYF.

The CDR3 loop is CASSRLGTLPEQFF. DNA of the CDR3: TGTGCCAGCAGTCGACTAGGAACGTTGCCTGAGCAGTTCTTC. The V gene is TRBV6-2 or TRBV6-3, the J gene TRBJ2-1; TRBD2 might be the D (6 bases). From germline, CDR1 is MNHEY and CDR2 SVGEGT. There are 14 residues in the CDR3. Trimming took 5 bases from V and 9 from J, leaving 17 bases between them.

In DNA form, the CDR3 reads TGTGCCAGCTCACCACTTCTGACAGGGCTAGCAGGGGAGACCCAGTACTTC. Encoded protein: CASSPLLTGLAGETQYF. The J gene is TRBJ2-5, the V gene TRBV18; 7 bases match TRBD1. The CDR3 consists of 17 residues. After removal of 1 base from V and 5 bases from J, the junction contained 13 bases not matched to a gene. The germline CDR1 and CDR2 sequences are KGHSH and LQKENI.

This chain uses TRBV5-1 with TRBJ2-1, with 11 bases identical to TRBD2. Germline assignment: CDR1 SGHRS and CDR2 YFSETQ. After removal of 1 base from V and 6 bases from J, the junction contained 3 bases not matched to a gene. The CDR3 has 15 amino acids. CDR3 region: CASSLRSGRGNEQFF. The CDR3, as DNA: TGCGCCAGCAGCTTGCGTAGCGGGAGGGGCAATGAGCAGTTCTTC.

V and J are TRBV9 and TRBJ2-5; D unclear. Germline values: CDR1 SGDLS, CDR2 YYNGEE. Trimming removed 4 bases from V and 5 bases from J, with 12 bases in between. The CDR3 runs 13 residues. DNA of the CDR3: TGTGCCAGCAGCCCCTCCAATGGGGAGACCCAGTACTTC. Amino acids: CASSPSNGETQYF.

The rearrangement joins TRBV24-1 to TRBJ1-5; tentatively, D is TRBD1 (6 bases). Trimming removed 3 bases at V and 3 bases at J, with 14 bases between. Germline loops: CDR1 KGHDR, CDR2 SFDVKD. The CDR3 sequence is 16 residues long. The CDR3 sequence: CATSDEQGGDNQPQHF. The CDR3 DNA sequence: TGTGCCACCAGTGATGAACAGGGAGGTGACAATCAGCCCCAGCATTTT.